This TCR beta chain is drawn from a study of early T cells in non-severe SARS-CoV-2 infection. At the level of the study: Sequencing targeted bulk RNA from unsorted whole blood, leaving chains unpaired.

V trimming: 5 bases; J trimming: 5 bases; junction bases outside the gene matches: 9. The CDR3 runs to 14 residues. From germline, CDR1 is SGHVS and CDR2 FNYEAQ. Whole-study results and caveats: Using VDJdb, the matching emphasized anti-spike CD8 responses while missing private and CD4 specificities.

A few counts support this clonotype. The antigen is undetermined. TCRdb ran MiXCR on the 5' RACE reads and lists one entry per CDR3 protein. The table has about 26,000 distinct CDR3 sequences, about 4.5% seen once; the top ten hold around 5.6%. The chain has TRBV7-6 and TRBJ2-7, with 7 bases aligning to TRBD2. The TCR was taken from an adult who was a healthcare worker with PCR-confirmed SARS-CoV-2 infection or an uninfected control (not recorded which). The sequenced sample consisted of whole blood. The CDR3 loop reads CASSLRGVADEQYF. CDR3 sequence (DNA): TGTGCCAGCAGCCTCCGGGGGGTCGCGGACGAGCAGTACTTC.